The next 19 T cell receptor beta chains were all read from a single sample in a study of cytomegalovirus exposure and HLA in healthy donors. The PCR made use of 60 Vbeta and 13 Jbeta primers. The data were produced by immunoSEQ multiplex PCR, yet TCRdb's version contains in-frame clones alone and is incomplete. The sample carries approximately 120,000 clones, more than 65% recorded once. Sequencing used PBMCs. Source of these receptors: a man between 18 and 29 years old in good health and CMV-seropositive.

The chain recombines TRBV7-6 with TRBJ2-1, with 11 bases fitting TRBD2. This CDR3 contains 17 residues. The V and J ends lost 4 bases and 5 bases, in that order; junction bases with no gene match: 10. Germline V gene sequence: CDR1 SGHVS, CDR2 FNYEAQ. This CDR3 is CASSSRTPGLADNEQFF. In DNA, the CDR3 is TGTGCCAGCAGCTCCCGAACACCGGGACTAGCGGACAATGAGCAGTTCTTC.

The V and J genes are TRBV7-2 and TRBJ1-2, with 7 bases lining up with TRBD1. This CDR3 is 14 amino acids long. Germline CDR1 SGHTA, CDR2 FQGNSA. V was clipped by 1 base and J by 8 bases; unmatched bases: 7. The CDR3, as DNA: TGTGCCAGCAGCTTAGGACAGGGAATGGAGGGCTACACCTTC. It encodes CASSLGQGMEGYTF.

The V and J genes are TRBV5-1 and TRBJ1-2; D may be TRBD1 (6 bases). CDR1 SGHRS and CDR2 YFSETQ come from the germline V gene. The CDR3 is 14 residues long. V lost 4 bases to trimming and J lost 1 base, with 11 bases between them. The CDR3, as DNA: TGCGCCAGCAGCGTTAACAGGGATAACTATGGCTACACCTTC. Encoded protein: CASSVNRDNYGYTF.

The rearrangement uses TRBV6-1 and TRBJ1-2, with D possibly matching TRBD1 (5 bases). Trimming removed 4 bases from V and 1 base from J, with 25 bases in between. The CDR3 contains 19 residues. The germline V gene has CDR1 MNHNS and CDR2 SASEGT. The CDR3 protein is CASSVIWGGLINFNYGYTF. CDR3 nucleotides: TGTGCCAGCAGTGTTATCTGGGGGGGACTTATTAATTTTAACTATGGCTACACCTTC.

V gene TRBV6-1 combines with J gene TRBJ1-5; 9 bases match TRBD1. This CDR3 comprises 13 residues. Germline loops: CDR1 MNHNS, CDR2 SASEGT. Trimming cost V 6 bases and J 7 bases; bases outside gene matches: 4. The CDR3 bases are TGTGCCAGCAGGGGACAGGGAAAGCAGCCCCAGCATTTT. This sequence encodes CASRGQGKQPQHF.

The J gene is TRBJ1-2, the V gene TRBV30; 9 nucleotides match TRBD1. V dropped 3 bases and J dropped 1; count of bases not matched to a gene: 24. Germline-derived CDR1 and CDR2 are GTSNPN and SVGIG (reference sequence). The CDR3 spans 21 residues. The CDR3 DNA follows: TGTGCCTGGAGGGAACCCAACTCCGGGACAGGGCACCATCCCAATAACTATGGCTACACCTTC. This codes for CAWREPNSGTGHHPNNYGYTF.

The rearrangement links TRBV4-3 to TRBJ1-3; the D is unclear. This CDR3 is 15 amino acids long. CDR1 and CDR2 from the germline V gene are LGHNA and YSLEER. The germline V and J ends were trimmed by 2 bases and 0 bases, with 8 bases remaining between them. CDR3 sequence (DNA): TGCGCCAGCAGCCAAACGAGAACCTCTGGAAACACCATATATTTT. It translates to CASSQTRTSGNTIYF.

This clone turned up a few times. The chain has TRBV4-3 and TRBJ1-1; D is unresolved. CDR3 length: 15 residues. Germline V CDR1 and CDR2: LGHNA, YSLEER. Trimming stripped 4 bases from V and 0 bases from J, with 12 bases between. CDR3 nucleotides: TGCGCCAGCAGCCCACCTAAAGCTGTGAACACTGAAGCTTTCTTT. This translates into CASSPPKAVNTEAFF.

This clone has a handful of counts. The chain is built from TRBV6-6 and TRBJ1-1, with D possibly TRBD1 on 5 matching bases. The V gene lost 6 bases and the J gene lost 1 base, with 9 bases spanning the gap. Germline V lookup: CDR1 MNHNY, CDR2 SVGAGI (reference sequence). This CDR3 region has 13 residues. The CDR3, as DNA: TGTGCCAGCAGCCGGGGGAGGAACACTGAAGCTTTCTTT. Translating it yields CASSRGRNTEAFF.

The V gene is TRBV6-5, the J gene TRBJ2-6, with D unclear. V lost 5 bases, J lost 0 bases, and 5 bases lay in between. CDR1 is MNHEY and CDR2 is SVGAGI in the germline V gene. This CDR3 is built from 14 residues. The CDR3 region is CASSLVSGANVLTF. In DNA, the CDR3 is TGTGCCAGCAGTCTCGTCTCTGGGGCCAACGTCCTGACTTTC.

The CDR3 here is CASSVGSGTGPNYGYTF. The CDR3, as DNA: TGTGCCAGCAGCGTAGGGTCTGGGACAGGGCCTAACTATGGCTACACCTTC. J is TRBJ1-2 and V is TRBV9; 9 bases match TRBD1. V was pared by 0 bases and J by 0 bases, with 6 bases of the junction left unmatched. The CDR3 totals 17 residues. The germline CDR1 and CDR2 sequences are SGDLS and YYNGEE. The entire variable domain, with the rest obtained from reference TRBV9 and TRBJ1-2, is as follows: DSGVTQTPKHLITATGQRVTLRCSPRSGDLSVYWYQQSLDQGLQFLIQYYNGEERAKGNILERFSAQQFPDLHSELNLSSLELGDSALYFCASSVGSGTGPNYGYTFGSGTRLTVV.

The sample holds one count of this clone. CDR3 sequence (DNA): TGTGCCAGCTCACCACCGGCGGGACAGGGAGTTGAGCAGTACTTC. This translates into CASSPPAGQGVEQYF. The chain employs TRBV18 and TRBJ2-7; 9 nucleotides line up with TRBD1. V shed 0 bases and J 7 bases; nucleotides not matched to a gene: 7. There are 15 residues in the CDR3. The V gene's germline CDR1 is KGHSH and CDR2 LQKENI. Together with reference TRBV18 and TRBJ2-7, the CDR3 gives the full variable domain: NAGVMQNPRHLVRRRGQEARLRCSPMKGHSHVYWYRQLPEEGLKFMVYLQKENIIDESGMPKERFSAEFPKEGPSILRIQQVVRGDSAAYFCASSPPAGQGVEQYFGPGTRLTVT.

V is TRBV6-5 and J is TRBJ1-1; no clear D gene. V was cut by 7 bases and J by 1 base, with 13 bases left in between. Germline-derived CDR1 and CDR2 are MNHEY and SVGAGI. This CDR3 comprises 14 residues. CDR3 protein: CASKDNSENTEAFF. As DNA, the CDR3 is TGTGCCAGCAAAGATAACAGTGAGAACACTGAAGCTTTCTTT.

This chain connects TRBV4-1 to TRBJ1-2; D possibly corresponds to TRBD1 (5 bases). This CDR3 spans 13 amino acids. Germline CDR1 reads MGHRA; CDR2 reads YSYEKL. Trimming removed 2 bases at V and 4 bases at J, with 8 bases between. This CDR3 is CASSQPDSYGYTF. For the CDR3, the DNA is TGCGCCAGCAGCCAACCCGACAGCTATGGCTACACCTTC.

The chain recombines TRBV10-3 with TRBJ1-1; TRBD1 aligns across 7 bases. Per germline, CDR1 ENHRY and CDR2 SYGVKD. Trimming cost V 3 bases and J 3 bases; bases outside gene matches: 1. The CDR3 length is 13 residues. The CDR3 region is CAISETGDTEAFF. CDR3 in DNA: TGTGCCATCAGTGAAACAGGGGACACTGAAGCTTTCTTT.

CDR3 bases: TGTGCTAGTGGTTTGGTAATCGGGGTTAACACCGGGGAGCTGTTTTTT. It is translated as CASGLVIGVNTGELFF. The chain joins TRBV12-5 to TRBJ2-2; D is perhaps TRBD2 (5 bases). Germline-derived CDR1 and CDR2 are LGHNT and FRNRAP. The CDR3 contains 16 residues. V gave up 0 bases and J gave up 2 bases, with 10 bases separating them.

This rearrangement joins TRBV10-3 to TRBJ2-2; 8 bases match TRBD1. The CDR3 is made up of 20 amino acids. V lost 3 bases, J lost 1 base, and 16 bases stayed unmatched. Germline assignment: CDR1 ENHRY and CDR2 SYGVKD. Here the CDR3 reads CAISEVRVSGGAGNTGELFF. The CDR3 coding sequence is TGTGCCATCAGTGAAGTAAGGGTGTCAGGGGGCGCAGGGAACACCGGGGAGCTGTTTTTT.

This clone has just a few counts. V usage is TRBV4-2 and J usage is TRBJ1-1; a weak D match, TRBD1 (5 bases). Trimming took off 1 base at V and 5 bases at J, with 11 bases between the two ends. The CDR3 is made up of 14 amino acids. Germline CDR1 LGHNA, CDR2 YNFKEQ. The CDR3 nucleotides read TGTGCCAGCAGCCAAGGACAGCTTGGGACTGAAGCTTTCTTT. Translating it yields CASSQGQLGTEAFF.

The chain is built from TRBV30 and TRBJ1-2, with D possibly matching TRBD1 (5 bases). Germline CDR1 is GTSNPN and CDR2 is SVGIG (reference sequence). The CDR3 consists of 15 residues. The V end was cut by 0 bases, the J end by 3 bases, with 14 bases between. The CDR3 DNA reads as TGTGCCTGGAGTGTACGGAGACAGCCTGACTATGGCTACACCTTC. It codes for CAWSVRRQPDYGYTF.